These 17 T cell receptor beta chains originate from one sample sequenced in a study of cytomegalovirus exposure and HLA in healthy donors (dated by TCRdb to the late 2010s). The method was the immunoSEQ multiplex PCR assay. The multiplex PCR relied on a mix of 60 forward primers for TCR Vbeta segments and 13 reverse primers for TCR Jbeta segments. TCRdb limited this immuneACCESS table to in-frame rearrangements with V and J called. A share of clones is missing; checked studies link under half to unresolved V genes, and the rest is unexplained. The sample has about 130,000 clones on record, around 82% of them singletons. Approximately 3.6% of the sample belongs to the ten largest clones. Specimen: PBMCs. These receptors were collected from a middle-aged woman in good health and CMV-seropositive.

The rearrangement uses TRBV7-6 and TRBJ2-3; 11 bases agree with TRBD2. The CDR3 sequence is 16 residues long. Germline V lookup: CDR1 SGHVS, CDR2 FNYEAQ. V lost 5 bases and J lost 2; bases outside the gene matches: 6. Written as DNA, the CDR3 is TGTGCCAGCAGCCAGGGACTAGCGGTTAACACAGATACGCAGTATTTT. It is translated as CASSQGLAVNTDTQYF.

In its sample, this clone was seen once. The chain combines TRBV4-1 with TRBJ2-5, with 16 bases that match TRBD2. CDR3 length: 17 amino acids. Germline V gene sequence: CDR1 MGHRA, CDR2 YSYEKL. The ends lost 3 bases at V and 5 bases at J; junction bases unmatched: 6. The CDR3 coding sequence is TGCGCCAGCAGCCAGGGGACTAGCGGGGGGGGCGTGGAGACCCAGTACTTC. It yields the protein CASSQGTSGGGVETQYF.

This clone was found once. The gene calls are TRBV19 and TRBJ2-2, with TRBD1 identical over 7 bases. With 4 bases clipped from V and 6 bases from J, the junction kept 5 bases outside the gene matches. The CDR3 totals 14 residues. Germline V gene sequence: CDR1 LNHDA, CDR2 SQIVND (reference sequence). CDR3 sequence (DNA): TGTGCCAGTAGTACTACAGGGGTCTCCGGGGAGCTGTTTTTT. Translating gives CASSTTGVSGELFF. Based on the CDR3 plus reference TRBV19 and TRBJ2-2, the full variable domain is DGGITQSPKYLFRKEGQNVTLSCEQNLNHDAMYWYRQDPGQGLRLIYYSQIVNDFQKGDIAEGYSVSREKKESFPLTVTSAQKNPTAFYLCASSTTGVSGELFFGEGSRLTVL.

The gene calls are TRBV28 and TRBJ2-3; 8 positions agree with TRBD2. CDR3 length: 13 residues. Germline loops: CDR1 MDHEN, CDR2 SYDVKM. V gave up 8 bases and J gave up 4 bases; unmatched junction bases: 5. CDR3 in DNA: TGTGCCAGCGGAAGCGGGAGTGCAGATACGCAGTATTTT. Translating it yields CASGSGSADTQYF.

V and J are TRBV4-1 and TRBJ2-7; 9 bases match TRBD1. CDR1 and CDR2 from the germline V gene are MGHRA and YSYEKL. The CDR3 is made up of 15 amino acids. The junction had 8 bases not matched to a gene; V was cut back by 2 bases and J by 6 bases. The CDR3 loop reads CASSQPGQGVTEQYF. The CDR3 DNA sequence: TGCGCCAGCAGCCAACCGGGACAGGGTGTTACCGAGCAGTACTTC.

The V call is TRBV5-4, the J call TRBJ2-2; 11 bases fit TRBD2. The V and J ends lost 5 bases and 5 bases, in that order; junction bases with no gene match: 5. In germline, CDR1 is SGHNT, CDR2 YYREEE (reference sequence). The CDR3 length is 15 residues. Here the CDR3 DNA reads TGTGCCAGCAGTGGGACTAGCGGAACAACCGGGGAGCTGTTTTTT. It translates to CASSGTSGTTGELFF.

Only one count was recorded for this clone. The gene calls are TRBV10-1 and TRBJ2-7, with 9 bases identical to TRBD1. The junction had 6 bases not matched to a gene; V was cut back by 6 bases and J by 3 bases. The CDR3 extends over 14 amino acids. Looked up from germline, CDR1 is WNHNN and CDR2 is SYGVQD (reference sequence). Written as DNA, the CDR3 is TGCGCCAGCAGCGCACAGGGGGCCCTCTACGAGCAGTACTTC. It encodes CASSAQGALYEQYF.

The V and J genes are TRBV9 and TRBJ2-1; TRBD1 aligns across 9 bases. Germline assignment: CDR1 SGDLS and CDR2 YYNGEE. This CDR3 is built from 14 residues. Trimming removed 7 bases from V and 8 bases from J; junction bases left unmatched: 10. The CDR3 protein is CASGQGNTIYEQFF. The CDR3 nucleotides are TGTGCCAGCGGACAGGGGAATACAATCTATGAGCAGTTCTTC.

The genes are TRBV30 and TRBJ2-1; D unclear. Germline assignment: CDR1 GTSNPN and CDR2 SVGIG (reference sequence). The length of the CDR3 is 10 residues. Trimming stripped 5 bases from V and 7 bases from J, with 6 bases between. For the CDR3, the DNA is TGTGCCTGGGCCCGGAATGAGCAGTTCTTC. It specifies CAWARNEQFF.

The chain combines TRBV7-8 with TRBJ1-5; possible D gene TRBD1, 6 bases. V lost 0 bases to trimming and J lost 10 bases, with 13 bases between them. The CDR3 extends over 14 amino acids. Germline assignment: CDR1 SGHVS and CDR2 FQNEAQ. The CDR3 DNA sequence: TGTGCCAGCAGCTTAGCGTGGGGGCGCGATCCCCAGCATTTT. The encoded protein is CASSLAWGRDPQHF.

This rearrangement joins TRBV14 to TRBJ1-1; D is unclear. CDR3 length: 16 residues. V was clipped by 0 bases and J by 4 bases, with 15 bases between them. The germline CDR1 and CDR2 sequences are SGHDN and FVKESK. The CDR3 loop reads CASSQDIPGRATEAFF. CDR3 bases: TGTGCCAGCAGCCAAGATATCCCGGGGAGGGCCACTGAAGCTTTCTTT.

This chain connects TRBV7-2 to TRBJ2-3; D ambiguous. CDR1 is SGHTA, CDR2 FQGNSA, per germline. V was pared by 6 bases and J by 3 bases, with 19 bases between. The CDR3 loop spans 16 amino acids. CDR3 DNA: TGTGCCAGCAGTCCCTTATCCCCCCCTCTAACAGATACGCAGTATTTT. Its protein is CASSPLSPPLTDTQYF.

The gene calls are TRBV10-2 and TRBJ2-7; D unresolved. V was cut by 2 bases and J by 2 bases, with 13 bases left in between. This CDR3 comprises 15 residues. Germline CDR1 WSHSY, CDR2 SAAADI. The CDR3 region is CASSEGAPTTYEQYF. Written as DNA, the CDR3 is TGCGCCAGCAGTGAGGGAGCGCCAACTACCTACGAGCAGTACTTC.

The chain uses TRBV7-8 and TRBJ2-7; 7 bases align to TRBD2. The CDR3 runs 14 residues. Germline V lookup: CDR1 SGHVS, CDR2 FQNEAQ. Trimming at V came to 4 bases and at J to 3 bases, leaving 6 bases not matched to a gene. This CDR3 reads CASSSEPGGYEQYF. CDR3 DNA sequence: TGTGCCAGCAGCTCAGAACCGGGAGGCTACGAGCAGTACTTC. The whole variable domain, filled in from reference TRBV7-8 and TRBJ2-7, reads GAGVSQSPRYKVAKRGQDVALRCDPISGHVSLFWYQQALGQGPEFLTYFQNEAQLDKSGLPSDRFFAERPEGSVSTLKIQRTQQEDSAVYLCASSSEPGGYEQYFGPGTRLTVT.

This clone appeared once. This sequence joins TRBV5-1 and TRBJ2-1; 13 bases map to TRBD2. The CDR3 has 12 residues. The J segment lost 11 bases and the V segment lost 8 bases, leaving 4 bases of the junction unmatched. Per the germline V gene, CDR1 is SGHRS and CDR2 is YFSETQ. Written as DNA, the CDR3 is TGCGCCAGTGGGACTAGCGGGAACAAGCAGTTCTTC. The encoded protein is CASGTSGNKQFF.

The chain carries TRBV27 and TRBJ2-2; D possibly corresponds to TRBD1 (6 bases). V lost 3 bases and J 4 bases, leaving 15 bases between the germline ends. The CDR3 runs 16 residues. The germline CDR1 and CDR2 sequences are MNHEY and SMNVEV (reference sequence). CDR3 region: CASSFKRQGITGELFF. CDR3 nucleotides: TGTGCCAGCAGTTTTAAGCGCCAGGGGATCACCGGGGAGCTGTTTTTT.

CDR3 coding DNA: TGTGCCATCAGTGATCGGACGACAGGCCGGACGGGCGAGCAGTACTTC. Its translation is CAISDRTTGRTGEQYF. The chain uses TRBV10-3 and TRBJ2-7; D perhaps matches TRBD1 (6 bases). V lost 3 bases, J lost 6 bases, and 21 bases lay in between. The germline V gene has CDR1 ENHRY and CDR2 SYGVKD. This CDR3 has 16 amino acids.